These T cell receptor beta chains were read from a single sample in a study of T cell responses to AZD1222 COVID-19 vaccine. The method was immunoSEQ multiplex PCR; TCRdb's version includes in-frame clones alone and lacks a portion of them. The sample carries approximately 65,000 clones, roughly three quarters recorded once. The sequencing here drew on peripheral blood, taken on day 0 of AZD1222 vaccination. The receptors originated from an adult in good health. The CDR3 runs from the conserved cysteine through the conserved F or W. Each record gives: D gene, V gene, J gene, clone size, CDR3 protein, CDR3 DNA. A D gene is named only where the DNA matches it firmly. The size entry is marked missing in some rows and otherwise reads once, few, many or a size class.

>.|TRBV7-3|TRBJ1-2|.
CASSSAKASGYTF
TGTGCCAGCAGCTCCGCCAAGGCGAGCGGCTACACCTTC
>.|TRBV4-1|TRBJ2-1|.
CASSQEGTSGGEQFF
TGCGCCAGCAGCCAAGAAGGCACGTCGGGTGGTGAGCAGTTCTTC
>TRBD1|TRBV23-1|TRBJ1-4|.
CASSQYPGQGNEKLFF
TGCGCCAGCAGTCAATACCCGGGACAGGGGAATGAAAAACTGTTTTTT
>.|TRBV13|TRBJ2-3|.
CASSPPRGDTDTQYF
TGTGCCAGCAGCCCCCCGCGGGGCGACACAGATACGCAGTATTTT
>.|TRBV19|TRBJ1-1|.
CASRGETEAFF
TGTGCCAGTAGGGGCGAGACTGAAGCTTTCTTT
>.|TRBV7-8|TRBJ1-2|few
CASSPTRDLRGYTF
TGTGCCAGCAGCCCAACCCGAGATTTGAGGGGCTACACCTTC
>TRBD1|TRBV5-1|TRBJ1-2|few
CASSWGQGDGGYTF
TGCGCCAGCAGCTGGGGACAGGGGGACGGTGGCTACACCTTC
>.|TRBV2|TRBJ2-2|.
CASSDPRPSTGELFF
TGTGCCAGCAGTGATCCGCGCCCGAGTACCGGGGAGCTGTTTTTT
>.|TRBV4-1|TRBJ1-5|.
CASSPLPGPTGGQPQHF
TGCGCCAGCAGCCCACTGCCCGGCCCTACGGGGGGTCAGCCCCAGCATTTT
>TRBD2|TRBV5-1|TRBJ2-7|.
CASSFLGRGVGEQYF
TGCGCCAGCAGCTTCCTTGGGCGGGGGGTCGGCGAGCAGTACTTC
>.|TRBV27|TRBJ2-1|.
CASRERRGEQFF
TGTGCCTCCAGGGAGCGAAGGGGTGAGCAGTTCTTC
>TRBD1|TRBV6-2/TRBV6-3|TRBJ2-1|.
CASSYEGQFNEQFF
TGTGCCAGCAGTTACGAGGGACAGTTTAATGAGCAGTTCTTC
>.|TRBV5-4|TRBJ1-1|few
CASSFLEKNTEAFF
TGTGCCAGCAGCTTCCTAGAAAAGAACACTGAAGCTTTCTTT
>.|TRBV7-9|TRBJ2-7|.
CASSSRDMGIYEQYF
TGTGCCAGCAGCTCCCGGGACATGGGCATCTACGAGCAGTACTTC